The 11 T cell receptor beta chains below all came from one sample that was sequenced in a study of cytomegalovirus exposure and HLA in healthy donors. Only in-frame clones appear in the TCRdb table, and some are missing; sequencing was by immunoSEQ multiplex PCR. The sample shows about 160,000 clones, around 92% of them seen only once. The sequenced sample was PBMCs. These receptors all come from a man aged 18-30 years in good health and CMV-seropositive.

The chain employs TRBV5-5 and TRBJ2-7; D is unclear. CDR3 length: 15 amino acids. With 4 bases removed from V and 5 bases from J, the gap between germline ends came to 19 bases. Germline V gene data show CDR1 as SGHKS and CDR2 as YYEKEE (reference sequence). CDR3 in amino acids: CASSLTRTFIDEQYF. CDR3 in DNA: TGTGCCAGCAGCCTCACACGAACCTTTATCGACGAGCAGTACTTC.

For this clone: Relative to the germline gene, one junction end is altered; a read error may explain this. The chain couples TRBV7-7 to TRBJ2-2, with TRBD1 matching over 7 bases. The germline V gene encodes CDR1 SSHAT and CDR2 FNYEAQ (reference sequence). This CDR3 contains 14 residues. The CDR3 region is CASSRTGNTGELFF. The CDR3 DNA is TGTGCTAGCAGCCGGACAGGAAACACCGGGGAGCTGTTTTTT.

The chain uses TRBV9 and TRBJ2-3, with 9 bases aligning to TRBD2. The V gene's germline CDR1 is SGDLS and CDR2 YYNGEE. The CDR3 totals 15 residues. Losses at the gene ends were 3 bases for V and 0 bases for J; bases not matched to a gene: 2. The chain's CDR3 is CASSEAGGSTDTQYF. CDR3 nucleotide sequence: TGTGCCAGCAGCGAGGCGGGAGGGAGCACAGATACGCAGTATTTT.

J is TRBJ2-3 and V is TRBV9; TRBD2 matches at 8 bases. CDR1 is SGDLS, CDR2 YYNGEE, per germline. The CDR3 covers 17 residues. The V segment lost 0 bases and the J segment 1 base; nucleotides outside the gene matches: 7. CDR3 loop: CASSVALTSVGTDTQYF. CDR3 nucleotides: TGTGCCAGCAGCGTAGCCCTGACTAGCGTGGGCACAGATACGCAGTATTTT.

This chain links TRBV19 with TRBJ1-4, with 12 bases fitting TRBD1. This CDR3 has 17 residues. The trim removed 3 bases at V and 7 bases at J, leaving 9 bases unmatched. CDR1 is LNHDA and CDR2 is SQIVND in the germline V gene (reference sequence). DNA of the CDR3: TGTGCCAGTAGTATCCGAGGGACAGGGGGCGTGAGTGAAAAACTGTTTTTT. Its protein is CASSIRGTGGVSEKLFF. Supplemented by reference TRBV19 and TRBJ1-4, the full variable domain reads DGGITQSPKYLFRKEGQNVTLSCEQNLNHDAMYWYRQDPGQGLRLIYYSQIVNDFQKGDIAEGYSVSREKKESFPLTVTSAQKNPTAFYLCASSIRGTGGVSEKLFFGSGTQLSVL.

CDR3 coding DNA: TGTGCCAGCAGCTCCGGGACAGTTCCCTACGAGCAGTACTTC. Translating gives CASSSGTVPYEQYF. This chain uses TRBV13 with TRBJ2-7, with 7 nucleotides matching TRBD1. Germline V CDR1 and CDR2: PRHDT, FYEKMQ (reference sequence). The V and J ends lost 4 bases and 2 bases, in that order; junction bases with no gene match: 5. The CDR3 has 14 amino acids. Based on the CDR3 plus reference TRBV13 and TRBJ2-7, the full variable domain is AAGVIQSPRHLIKEKRETATLKCYPIPRHDTVYWYQQGPGQDPQFLISFYEKMQSDKGSIPDRFSAQQFSDYHSELNMSSLELGDSALYFCASSSGTVPYEQYFGPGTRLTVT.

This clone was counted only a few times. A read error may produce the germline difference seen at one junction end. The chain has TRBV18 and TRBJ1-1; 9 positions match TRBD1. Looked up from germline, CDR1 is KGHSH and CDR2 is LQKENI. This CDR3 contains 14 residues. The CDR3 sequence is CASSPQGARTEAFF. In nucleotides, the CDR3 is TGTGCCAGCTCGCCACAGGGGGCGCGAACTGAAGCTTTCTTT. Full variable domain (rest looked up from reference TRBV18 and TRBJ1-1): NAGVMQNPRHLVRRRGQEARLRCSPMKGHSHVYWYRQLPEEGLKFMVYLQKENIIDESGMPKERFSAEFPKEGPSILRIQQVVRGDSAAYFCASSPQGARTEAFFGQGTRLTVV.

The chain couples TRBV29-1 to TRBJ1-1, with no clear D. Germline assignment: CDR1 SQVTM and CDR2 ANQGSEA. The CDR3 runs 12 residues. V gave up 5 bases and J gave up 5 bases, with 12 bases separating them. The CDR3 nucleotides read TGCAGCGTTCGAAGAACGGGGACTGAAGCTTTCTTT. It is translated as CSVRRTGTEAFF.

This chain connects TRBV6-5 to TRBJ2-7; the match to TRBD2 covers 14 bases. This CDR3 is 13 amino acids long. J gave up 6 bases and V 8 bases, and 3 bases lay outside the gene matches. CDR1 MNHEY and CDR2 SVGAGI come from the germline V gene. The CDR3 sequence is CASQGLAGGEQYF. The CDR3 DNA follows: TGTGCCAGCCAAGGACTAGCGGGAGGCGAGCAGTACTTC.

The chain joins TRBV2 to TRBJ2-5, with 12 bases that match TRBD2. The CDR3 has 14 amino acids. V trimming: 6 bases; J trimming: 3 bases; junction bases outside the gene matches: 2. The V gene's germline CDR1 is SNHLY and CDR2 FYNNEI. This CDR3 is CASRTSGSEETQYF. The CDR3 DNA reads as TGTGCCAGCAGGACTAGCGGGAGCGAAGAGACCCAGTACTTC. The complete variable domain, with remaining parts taken from reference TRBV2 and TRBJ2-5, reads EPEVTQTPSHQVTQMGQEVILRCVPISNHLYFYWYRQILGQKVEFLVSFYNNEISEKSEIFDDQFSVERPDGSNFTLKIRSTKLEDSAMYFCASRTSGSEETQYFGPGTRLLVL.

This chain links TRBV10-3 with TRBJ1-1; 8 bases line up with TRBD1. Germline V gene sequence: CDR1 ENHRY, CDR2 SYGVKD. Losses at the gene ends were 0 bases for V and 1 base for J; bases not matched to a gene: 4. The CDR3 is made up of 16 amino acids. In DNA form, the CDR3 reads TGTGCCATCAGTGAGTCGACAGGGGTTAGGAACACTGAAGCTTTCTTT. It codes for CAISESTGVRNTEAFF.